The T cell receptor (beta chain) under discussion was sequenced for a study of metastatic and nonmetastatic thyroid tumors. Study summary: Blood and tumor or nodule tissue repertoires from malignant and benign thyroid patients were compared. The study's findings and limits: Across blood and tumor, TCR beta diversity in malignant thyroid tumors was reportedly significantly higher than in benign nodules.

In the study's own analysis: Researchers built a distant-metastasis classifier for papillary thyroid cancer that drew on CDR3 differences across clinicopathological groups. TCRdb re-clonotyped the PCR reads through MiXCR. The V and J calls and clone size are TCRdb's, not the authors'. The data hold tens of thousands of clones, with around 13% observed a single time. This clone was picked up a small number of times. Its antigen is currently unknown. All patients reached thyroid surgery having received no treatment beforehand. The sequence was obtained from a female donor with papillary thyroid cancer or a benign thyroid nodule (not recorded which). Some clones in this sample may be carry-over from other donors' samples. The source material was tumor tissue.

The CDR3, as DNA: TGTGCCAGCAGCTTGAACGGCAGAATCAATGAGCAGTTCTTC. This sequence encodes CASSLNGRINEQFF. The genes are TRBV5-4 and TRBJ2-1; D unresolved. This CDR3 is built from 14 residues. V lost 1 base, J lost 6 bases, and 11 bases lay in between. Germline loops: CDR1 SGHNT, CDR2 YYREEE (reference sequence). Complete variable domain (other parts from reference TRBV5-4 and TRBJ2-1): ETGVTQSPTHLIKTRGQQVTLRCSSQSGHNTVSWYQQALGQGPQFIFQYYREEENGRGNFPPRFSGLQFPNYSSELNVNALELDDSALYLCASSLNGRINEQFFGPGTRLTVL.